Presented here are 19 T cell receptor beta chains from one specimen sequenced in a study of identical twins' blood T cells. One entry per CDR3 protein, called by TCRdb with MiXCR from the 5' RACE reads. Here the sample spans around 380,000 distinct CDR3 sequences, about 28% being singletons. Sequencing input: PBMCs. These receptors all stem from a woman aged 18-49 years in good health.

The genes are TRBV7-9 and TRBJ1-3; the D is unclear. Deletions cut 5 bases from V and 8 bases from J, with 19 bases between. CDR3 size: 15 residues. Germline lookup yields CDR1 SEHNR and CDR2 FQNEAQ (reference sequence). CDR3 sequence (DNA): TGTGCCAGCAGCCCCAGACAATTCCGGGAGGACACCATATATTTT. Amino acid sequence: CASSPRQFREDTIYF.

This clonotype was observed a few times. The chain joins TRBV11-2 to TRBJ2-7, with a possible D match to TRBD2 (5 bases). This CDR3 is built from 14 residues. CDR1 is SGHAT and CDR2 is FQNNGV in the germline V gene. V lost 4 bases, J lost 2 bases, and 12 bases lay in between. The CDR3 loop is CASSSWTATYEQYF. CDR3 in DNA: TGTGCCAGCAGCTCCTGGACTGCCACCTACGAGCAGTACTTC.

J is TRBJ2-1 and V is TRBV6-2 or TRBV6-3, with TRBD2 matching 8 bases. The J segment lost 8 bases and the V segment lost 4 bases, leaving 13 bases of the junction unmatched. Germline lookup yields CDR1 MNHEY and CDR2 SVGEGT. The CDR3 has 16 residues. CDR3 amino acids: CASSFQVGLALDEQFF. The DNA for the CDR3 is TGTGCCAGCAGTTTTCAGGTAGGACTAGCTCTCGATGAGCAGTTCTTC.

This clonotype was observed a few times. The V and J genes are TRBV5-1 and TRBJ2-1; 7 positions agree with TRBD2. This CDR3 spans 14 amino acids. Germline-derived CDR1 and CDR2 are SGHRS and YFSETQ. Unmatched junction bases numbered 2, after V lost 2 bases and J lost 3 bases. CDR3 amino acids: CASSLRGDYNEQFF. Written as DNA, the CDR3 is TGCGCCAGCAGCTTACGGGGGGACTACAATGAGCAGTTCTTC.

This clonotype has only a few counts. CDR3 DNA: TGTGCCAGCAGTTTAGTGGGACAGGGTTTCGATGAGCAGTTCTTC. Protein: CASSLVGQGFDEQFF. The V gene is TRBV27, the J gene TRBJ2-1; 9 nucleotides match TRBD1. The CDR3 has 15 amino acids. From germline, CDR1 is MNHEY and CDR2 SMNVEV (reference sequence). The junction had 7 bases not matched to a gene; V was cut back by 2 bases and J by 8 bases.

The V and J genes are TRBV27 and TRBJ2-2; 9 bases are shared with TRBD1. The CDR3 covers 16 residues. V lost 4 bases, J lost 6 bases, and 9 bases stayed unmatched. Germline V gene sequence: CDR1 MNHEY, CDR2 SMNVEV (reference sequence). The CDR3 DNA is TGTGCCAGCAGTTCGGGACAGGGTGTGGGTCCCGGGGAGCTGTTTTTT. This sequence encodes CASSSGQGVGPGELFF.

The rearrangement links TRBV2 to TRBJ1-1; 7 bases are shared with TRBD1. After removal of 2 bases from V and 3 bases from J, the junction contained 9 bases not matched to a gene. This CDR3 spans 16 amino acids. Germline assignment: CDR1 SNHLY and CDR2 FYNNEI. The CDR3 protein is CASSERLRQGDTEAFF. As DNA, the CDR3 is TGTGCCAGCAGTGAAAGGTTGAGGCAGGGGGACACTGAAGCTTTCTTT.

The J gene is TRBJ1-5, the V gene TRBV19; no definite D call. Between the trimmed V and J ends, which lost 10 bases and 4 bases, there was a span of 5 bases. This CDR3 region has 10 residues. CDR1 LNHDA and CDR2 SQIVND come from the germline V gene (reference sequence). This chain's CDR3 is CATPNQPQHF. The DNA for the CDR3 is TGTGCCACCCCGAATCAGCCCCAGCATTTT. Filled out from reference TRBV19 and TRBJ1-5, the complete variable domain reads DGGITQSPKYLFRKEGQNVTLSCEQNLNHDAMYWYRQDPGQGLRLIYYSQIVNDFQKGDIAEGYSVSREKKESFPLTVTSAQKNPTAFYLCATPNQPQHFGDGTRLSIL.

This clonotype was seen at least ten times. The chain employs TRBV19 and TRBJ2-3; D not resolved. Trimming stripped 3 bases from V and 6 bases from J, with 10 bases between. CDR1 is LNHDA, CDR2 SQIVND, per germline (reference sequence). The CDR3 contains 13 residues. CDR3 sequence reads: CASSIGFGDTQYF. CDR3 DNA sequence: TGTGCCAGTAGTATCGGGTTTGGTGATACGCAGTATTTT.

This clonotype has only a few counts. The chain couples TRBV11-2 to TRBJ1-6; the D gene is possibly TRBD1 (5 bases). The germline V gene encodes CDR1 SGHAT and CDR2 FQNNGV. Trimming took 0 bases from V and 9 from J, leaving 15 bases between them. This CDR3 region has 16 residues. The DNA of the CDR3 is TGTGCCAGCAGCTTAGATCCAGGGAATATGGGTTCACCCCTCCACTTT. It specifies CASSLDPGNMGSPLHF.

This clonotype has only a few counts. A read error may produce the germline difference seen at one junction end. V and J are TRBV2 and TRBJ2-1, with D perhaps TRBD2 (5 bases). The CDR3 has 13 amino acids. In germline, CDR1 is SNHLY, CDR2 FYNNEI. The CDR3 DNA reads as TGTGCCAGCCGAGGGTCAGGTTTGGCCCTTCTCCGCTTC. It is translated as CASRGSGLALLRF.

This clonotype came up a few times. V is TRBV10-3 and J is TRBJ2-7; the D gene is possibly TRBD2 (5 bases). The CDR3 spans 13 residues. Trimming pared 2 bases from V and 7 bases from J, leaving 12 bases between. The germline CDR1 and CDR2 sequences are ENHRY and SYGVKD. The CDR3 loop reads CAISETGSLEQYF. CDR3 DNA: TGTGCCATCAGTGAGACGGGATCGTTGGAGCAGTACTTC.

The CDR3 bases are TGTGCCAGCAGCTTCTCGGGCCCTGGAAACACCATATATTTT. Translation: CASSFSGPGNTIYF. V and J are TRBV7-8 and TRBJ1-3; D is unresolved. CDR3 length equals 14 residues. Germline CDR1 reads SGHVS; CDR2 reads FQNEAQ. Trimming pared 3 bases from V and 2 bases from J, leaving 8 bases between.

This clonotype occurred a few times. The V and J genes are TRBV7-2 and TRBJ1-2, with 8 bases matching TRBD1. This CDR3 is built from 19 residues. J gave up 4 bases and V 3 bases, and 19 bases lay outside the gene matches. Looked up from germline, CDR1 is SGHTA and CDR2 is FQGNSA. CDR3 nucleotide sequence: TGTGCCAGCAGCTTCGTTGCCCGTATCGGGACAGGAAGCACCTATGGCTACACCTTC. Amino acid sequence: CASSFVARIGTGSTYGYTF.

This clonotype was recorded once. The chain uses TRBV7-9 and TRBJ1-1; D remains ambiguous. CDR1 and CDR2 (germline): SEHNR, FQNEAQ (reference sequence). V lost 0 bases to trimming and J lost 11 bases, with 19 bases between them. The CDR3 contains 15 residues. CDR3 residues: CASSLAGYLAGGAFF. In DNA, the CDR3 is TGTGCCAGCAGCTTAGCAGGGTATCTCGCCGGTGGGGCTTTCTTT.

This clonotype has just a few counts. The chain links TRBV7-2 to TRBJ2-3; 7 nucleotides line up with TRBD1. The CDR3 totals 15 residues. In germline, CDR1 is SGHTA, CDR2 FQGNSA. V trimming: 6 bases; J trimming: 2 bases; junction bases outside the gene matches: 8. As DNA, the CDR3 is TGTGCCAGCAGATATCGACAGGGAACCACAGATACGCAGTATTTT. It codes for CASRYRQGTTDTQYF.

This rearrangement joins TRBV29-1 to TRBJ2-3, with D possibly TRBD2 on 6 matching bases. Germline V CDR1 and CDR2: SQVTM, ANQGSEA. Deletions cut 4 bases from V and 5 bases from J, with 10 bases between. This CDR3 contains 12 residues. Here the CDR3 DNA reads TGCAGCGTTGGGGGGGTTTTAGATACGCAGTATTTT. Translated, it gives CSVGGVLDTQYF.

This clonotype occurred a few times. The CDR3 bases are TGTGCCAGCAGTCCAACACAGGGTGGGATAAATGGCTACACCTTC. Translating it yields CASSPTQGGINGYTF. The J gene is TRBJ1-2, the V gene TRBV12-3 or TRBV12-4; TRBD1 is a possible D gene (6 bases). V was shortened by 5 bases and J by 6 bases, with 19 bases between the two germline ends. This CDR3 contains 15 residues.

This clonotype was detected only a few times. V is TRBV6-6 and J is TRBJ1-3, with 8 bases aligning to TRBD1. Germline lookup yields CDR1 MNHNY and CDR2 SVGAGI (reference sequence). With V trimmed by 7 bases and J by 4 bases, 12 bases remained unmatched. The CDR3 totals 16 residues. The CDR3 protein is CASIATGDRRGNTIYF. CDR3 sequence (DNA): TGTGCCAGCATCGCGACAGGGGATAGACGCGGAAACACCATATATTTT.